The present T cell receptor (beta chain) was sequenced within a study of T cell changes during pregnancy in multiple sclerosis. TCRdb keeps only in-frame clones here, not all; method: immunoSEQ multiplex PCR. The sample records 69,000 or so clones, more than 75% being singletons. In germline, CDR1 is SNHLY, CDR2 FYNNEI. V was pared by 6 bases and J by 2 bases, with 9 bases of the junction left unmatched. This CDR3 spans 15 amino acids. The starting material was peripheral blood, obtained in the third trimester of pregnancy. The receptor's source is a female donor with multiple sclerosis, enrolled in a pregnancy study. This rearrangement joins TRBV2 to TRBJ2-7, with TRBD2 matching 8 bases. The CDR3 bases are TGTGCCAGCAGACGGGGGGGGGTGGGGACCTACGAGCAGTACTTC. Translating it yields CASRRGGVGTYEQYF.